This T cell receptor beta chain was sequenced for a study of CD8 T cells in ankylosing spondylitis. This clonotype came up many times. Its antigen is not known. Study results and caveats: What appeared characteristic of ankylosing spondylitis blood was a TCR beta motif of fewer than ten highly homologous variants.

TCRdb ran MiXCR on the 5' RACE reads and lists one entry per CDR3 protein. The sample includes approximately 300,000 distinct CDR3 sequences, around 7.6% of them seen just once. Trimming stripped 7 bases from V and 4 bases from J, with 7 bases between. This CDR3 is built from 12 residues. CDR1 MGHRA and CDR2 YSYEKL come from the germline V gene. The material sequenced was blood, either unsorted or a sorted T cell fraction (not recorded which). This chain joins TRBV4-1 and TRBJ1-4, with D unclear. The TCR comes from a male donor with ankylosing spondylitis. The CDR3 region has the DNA TGCGCCAGCACACATTTTAATGAAAAACTGTTTTTT. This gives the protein CASTHFNEKLFF.